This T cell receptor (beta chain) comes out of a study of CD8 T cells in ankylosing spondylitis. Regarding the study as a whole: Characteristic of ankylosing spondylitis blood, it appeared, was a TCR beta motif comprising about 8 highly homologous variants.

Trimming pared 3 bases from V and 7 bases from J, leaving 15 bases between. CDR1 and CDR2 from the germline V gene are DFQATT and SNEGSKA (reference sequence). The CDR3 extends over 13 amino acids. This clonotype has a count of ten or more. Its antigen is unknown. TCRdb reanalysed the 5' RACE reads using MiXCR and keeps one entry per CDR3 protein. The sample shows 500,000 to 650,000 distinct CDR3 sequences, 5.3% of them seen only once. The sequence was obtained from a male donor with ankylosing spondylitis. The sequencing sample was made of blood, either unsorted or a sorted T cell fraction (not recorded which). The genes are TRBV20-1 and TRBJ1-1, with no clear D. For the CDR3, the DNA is TGCAGTGCTAGGGTCGAAACTCGGATTGAAGCTTTCTTT. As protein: CSARVETRIEAFF.